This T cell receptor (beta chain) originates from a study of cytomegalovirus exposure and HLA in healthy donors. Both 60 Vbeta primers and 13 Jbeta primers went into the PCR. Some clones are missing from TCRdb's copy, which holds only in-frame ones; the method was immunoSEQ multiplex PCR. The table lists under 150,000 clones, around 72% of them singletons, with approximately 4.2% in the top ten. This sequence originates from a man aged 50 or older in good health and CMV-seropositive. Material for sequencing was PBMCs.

Written as DNA, the CDR3 is TGTGCCAGCAGCCCGGACAGTTTCTCTGGAAACACCATATATTTT. Protein: CASSPDSFSGNTIYF. The rearrangement links TRBV5-4 to TRBJ1-3; perhaps TRBD1 as D (6 bases). Germline V gives CDR1 SGHNT, CDR2 YYREEE (reference sequence). V lost 4 bases, J lost 0 bases, and 11 bases lay in between. The CDR3 covers 15 residues.